The 15 T cell receptor beta chains below all came from one sample that was sequenced in a study of technical replicates of blood from several donors. Clones were sequenced by immunoSEQ multiplex PCR, and TCRdb holds only the in-frame ones, with some missing. Of around 76,000 clones in the sample, around 90% were seen once. Material: T cells isolated from PBMCs. These TCRs come from a human donor in good health.

J is TRBJ2-4 and V is TRBV11-2; tentatively, D is TRBD2 (6 bases). The V and J ends lost 6 bases and 0 bases respectively, with 12 bases between them. CDR1 is SGHAT and CDR2 is FQNNGV in the germline V gene. This CDR3 contains 15 residues. The CDR3 bases are TGTGCCAGCAGACTCGCGGGAATAGCCAAAAACATTCAGTACTTC. Translation gives CASRLAGIAKNIQYF.

V and J are TRBV4-1 and TRBJ2-2, with 8 bases aligning to TRBD2. Trimming took 1 base from V and 4 from J; bases not matched to a gene: 11. The germline CDR1 and CDR2 sequences are MGHRA and YSYEKL. The CDR3 runs to 18 residues. In nucleotides, the CDR3 is TGCGCCAGCAGCCAAGTGGTAAGCGGGAGCGGAGGCACCGGGGAGCTGTTTTTT. Translating gives CASSQVVSGSGGTGELFF.

The chain uses TRBV28 and TRBJ2-1; 10 bases agree with TRBD2. From germline, CDR1 is MDHEN and CDR2 SYDVKM. The V and J ends lost 7 bases and 14 bases, in that order; junction bases with no gene match: 17. The CDR3 contains 15 residues. The CDR3 nucleotides are TGTGCCAGCACCCCCCGGCTAGCGGGAGAGCCCAGAAAGTTCTTC. Its translation is CASTPRLAGEPRKFF.

The chain combines TRBV6-5 with TRBJ2-3; tentative D call: TRBD1 (7 bases). The CDR3 runs to 16 residues. Between the trimmed V and J ends, which lost 2 bases and 2 bases, there was a span of 14 bases. CDR1 is MNHEY, CDR2 SVGAGI, per germline. CDR3 in DNA: TGTGCCAGCAGTTACGGTCCAGGGGGGTCCACAGATACGCAGTATTTT. Its translation is CASSYGPGGSTDTQYF.

This clone was picked up a small number of times. V and J are TRBV7-9 and TRBJ1-2; D gene unclear. The CDR3 is 15 amino acids. The V end was cut by 1 base, the J end by 4 bases, with 13 bases between. CDR1 is SEHNR, CDR2 FQNEAQ, per germline (reference sequence). In nucleotides, the CDR3 is TGTGCCAGCAGCTTAGGGGCAGGTGGCCTCTATGGCTACACCTTC. This translates into CASSLGAGGLYGYTF. The complete variable domain, with remaining parts taken from reference TRBV7-9 and TRBJ1-2, reads DTGVSQNPRHKITKRGQNVTFRCDPISEHNRLYWYRQTLGQGPEFLTYFQNEAQLEKSRLLSDRFSAERPKGSFSTLEIQRTEQGDSAMYLCASSLGAGGLYGYTFGSGTRLTVV.

DNA of the CDR3: TGTGCCAGCAGCTTGAGTTCTGGGCACGAGCAGTACTTC. Amino acid sequence: CASSLSSGHEQYF. The chain carries TRBV5-6 and TRBJ2-7; D gene unclear. Germline assignment: CDR1 SGHDT and CDR2 YYEEEE. Between the trimmed V and J ends, which lost 1 base and 5 bases, there was a span of 10 bases. CDR3 length equals 13 residues.

V gene TRBV6-1 combines with J gene TRBJ1-4; 7 positions agree with TRBD1. The V gene end was trimmed by 3 bases and the J gene end by 8 bases; junction bases not matched to a gene: 6. This CDR3 contains 14 residues. Germline lookup yields CDR1 MNHNS and CDR2 SASEGT. The CDR3 bases are TGTGCCAGCAGTGATGGGACAGCGCAAGAAAAACTGTTTTTT. Its protein product is CASSDGTAQEKLFF.

The gene calls are TRBV7-2 and TRBJ1-5, with D tentatively TRBD1 (5 bases). This CDR3 has 15 residues. Germline CDR1 and CDR2: SGHTA and FQGNSA. The V end lost 5 bases, the J end lost 4 bases, and 15 bases lay between the germline ends. In nucleotides, the CDR3 is TGTGCCAGCAGCCTAGGGGCTAGGGAGAATCAGCCCCAGCATTTT. Protein: CASSLGARENQPQHF. Full variable domain (outside the CDR3, taken from reference TRBV7-2 and TRBJ1-5): GAGVSQSPSNKVTEKGKDVELRCDPISGHTALYWYRQSLGQGLEFLIYFQGNSAPDKSGLPSDRFSAERTGGSVSTLTIQRTQQEDSAVYLCASSLGARENQPQHFGDGTRLSIL.

The chain employs TRBV12-5 and TRBJ2-5; 8 nucleotides line up with TRBD1. This CDR3 has 15 amino acids. Germline V gives CDR1 LGHNT, CDR2 FRNRAP. The V and J ends lost 2 bases and 6 bases, in that order; junction bases with no gene match: 8. CDR3: CASGLMRQGWKTQYF. CDR3 DNA sequence: TGTGCTAGTGGTTTGATGAGACAGGGGTGGAAGACCCAGTACTTC. The full variable domain, with the rest looked up from reference TRBV12-5 and TRBJ2-5, is DARVTQTPRHKVTEMGQEVTMRCQPILGHNTVFWYRQTMMQGLELLAYFRNRAPLDDSGMPKDRFSAEMPDATLATLKIQPSEPRDSAVYFCASGLMRQGWKTQYFGPGTRLLVL.

The chain is built from TRBV30 and TRBJ2-3; D may be TRBD2 (5 bases). Germline V gene data show CDR1 as GTSNPN and CDR2 as SVGIG (reference sequence). The V gene lost 2 bases and the J gene lost 4 bases, with 10 bases spanning the gap. The CDR3 has 13 residues. DNA for the CDR3: TGTGCCTGGAGTACGGGGATCGCAGATACGCAGTATTTT. This sequence encodes CAWSTGIADTQYF.

Only one count was recorded for this clone. The J gene is TRBJ1-2, the V gene TRBV11-2; a weak D match, TRBD1 (6 bases). Between the trimmed V and J ends, which lost 5 bases and 4 bases, there was a span of 17 bases. CDR3 size: 15 residues. CDR1 SGHAT and CDR2 FQNNGV come from the germline V gene. CDR3 loop: CASSTPRGSGYGYTF. CDR3 nucleotides: TGTGCCAGCAGCACCCCCAGGGGTAGTGGCTATGGCTACACCTTC. Variable domain in full (rest from reference TRBV11-2 and TRBJ1-2): EAGVAQSPRYKIIEKRQSVAFWCNPISGHATLYWYQQILGQGPKLLIQFQNNGVVDDSQLPKDRFSAERLKGVDSTLKIQPAKLEDSAVYLCASSTPRGSGYGYTFGSGTRLTVV.

The J gene is TRBJ2-7, the V gene TRBV10-3; 10 bases agree with TRBD2. CDR1 and CDR2 from the germline V gene are ENHRY and SYGVKD. Trimming cost V 3 bases and J 4 bases; bases outside gene matches: 0. CDR3 size: 13 residues. The CDR3 loop reads CAISELAGYEQYF. CDR3 coding DNA: TGTGCCATCAGTGAACTAGCGGGGTACGAGCAGTACTTC.

This sequence joins TRBV11-2 and TRBJ2-1; D perhaps matches TRBD1 (5 bases). Trimming stripped 5 bases from V and 1 base from J, with 24 bases between. The CDR3 length is 19 residues. Germline V gene sequence: CDR1 SGHAT, CDR2 FQNNGV. The CDR3 DNA sequence: TGTGCCAGCAGCATGTTTGGCAGGGATCGACCCGGGTCCTACAATGAGCAGTTCTTC. It is translated as CASSMFGRDRPGSYNEQFF.

The CDR3 region is CASSFDRGLSPYTEAFF. DNA of the CDR3: TGTGCCAGCAGCTTCGACAGGGGGCTGTCCCCATATACTGAAGCTTTCTTT. This chain connects TRBV5-4 to TRBJ1-1; 10 bases are shared with TRBD1. Germline V gene data show CDR1 as SGHNT and CDR2 as YYREEE (reference sequence). The CDR3 length is 17 residues. With 2 bases clipped from V and 5 bases from J, the junction kept 12 bases outside the gene matches.

The chain combines TRBV15 with TRBJ2-1, with a possible D match to TRBD1 (6 bases). The CDR3 is made up of 18 amino acids. Trimming cost V 1 base and J 0 bases, with 16 bases left between them. CDR1 is LNHNV and CDR2 is YYDKDF in the germline V gene (reference sequence). The CDR3 DNA reads as TGTGCCACCAGCAGAGCGGGTTCTGGCAGGGGCTCCTACAATGAGCAGTTCTTC. The encoded protein is CATSRAGSGRGSYNEQFF.